Listed below are T cell receptor beta chains from one sample, sequenced in a study of CD8+ T cells in alopecia areata. TCRdb's copy holds only in-frame clones and misses some; the assay was immunoSEQ multiplex PCR. The sample records 190,000 or so clones, roughly 64% being singletons. Material: CD8+ T cells sorted from blood, obtained at week 24, from a patient treated with tofacitinib. The receptors here all came from a human donor with alopecia areata. The CDR3 runs from the conserved cysteine through the conserved F or W. A D gene is named only where the DNA matches it firmly. Expanded clones are given a class, and other clones once, few, many or no size at all.

>-|few|TRBJ2-3|12|TRBV4-1
CASSHGADTQYF
TGCGCCAGCAGCCATGGCGCAGATACGCAGTATTTT
>-|-|TRBJ1-1|11|TRBV7-9
CASSAPPEAFF
TGTGCCAGCAGCGCTCCTCCTGAAGCTTTCTTT
>-|few|TRBJ1-2|16|TRBV29-1
CSVVWSETTNNYGYTF
TGCAGCGTTGTTTGGAGCGAGACCACGAATAACTATGGCTACACCTTC
>-|once|TRBJ2-1|14|TRBV4-1
CASREQLTTDEQFF
TGCGCCAGCCGGGAGCAGCTTACGACGGATGAGCAGTTCTTC
>-|-|TRBJ2-1|15|TRBV30
CAWSMQDLKYNEQFF
TGTGCCTGGAGTATGCAGGACCTAAAGTACAATGAGCAGTTCTTC
>TRBD1|-|TRBJ1-1|15|TRBV5-1
CASIGQGARGTEAFF
TGCGCCAGCATCGGACAGGGGGCGCGGGGCACTGAAGCTTTCTTT
>TRBD1|-|TRBJ1-1|17|TRBV5-6
CASSSPDREEVNTEAFF
TGTGCCAGCAGCTCGCCTGACAGGGAGGAGGTGAACACTGAAGCTTTCTTT
>TRBD2|few|TRBJ2-7|16|TRBV4-2
CASSQPSGGAEYEQYF
TGTGCCAGCAGCCAACCAAGCGGGGGGGCTGAGTACGAGCAGTACTTC
>-|-|TRBJ2-1|13|TRBV4-1
CASSVADYNEQFF
TGCGCCAGCAGCGTGGCCGACTACAATGAGCAGTTCTTC
>-|-|TRBJ2-2|10|TRBV6-7
CASRGEELFF
TGTGCCAGCAGGGGAGAGGAGCTGTTTTTT
>-|-|TRBJ1-2|8|TRBV20-1
CTVNGYTF
TGCACCGTCAATGGCTACACCTTC
>-|few|TRBJ1-2|12|TRBV29-1
CSVEGRSYGYTF
TGCAGCGTTGAAGGACGGAGCTATGGCTACACCTTC
>-|-|TRBJ2-5|11|TRBV27
CASSWGETQYF
TGTGCCAGCAGCTGGGGAGAGACCCAGTACTTC
>-|once|TRBJ2-1|14|TRBV12-5
CASGLAYGVNEQFF
TGTGCTAGTGGCTTAGCGTACGGAGTCAATGAGCAGTTCTTC
>-|-|TRBJ1-2|15|TRBV27
CASSLRQKDNYGYTF
TGTGCCAGCAGTTTACGGCAGAAAGATAACTATGGCTACACCTTC
>-|-|TRBJ1-3|12|TRBV30
CAWSAGIVPIYF
TGTGCCTGGAGTGCAGGGATCGTGCCCATATATTTT
>TRBD2|-|TRBJ2-7|14|TRBV27
CASSLREGWYEQYF
TGTGCCAGCAGTTTAAGGGAGGGTTGGTACGAGCAGTACTTC
>-|-|TRBJ2-7|12|TRBV7-2
CASSPSRYEQYF
TGTGCCAGCAGTCCCTCCCGGTACGAGCAGTACTTC
>-|-|TRBJ1-3|13|TRBV5-1
CASSTGVGNTIYF
TGCGCCAGCAGCACAGGAGTTGGAAACACCATATATTTT
>-|-|TRBJ2-5|14|TRBV7-9
CASSLRDNQETQYF
TGTGCCAGCAGCTTAAGGGACAACCAAGAGACCCAGTACTTC
>TRBD1|once|TRBJ1-5|14|TRBV2
CASSESDRVRPQHF
TGTGCCAGCAGTGAATCGGACAGGGTACGGCCCCAGCATTTT
>-|few|TRBJ2-1|12|TRBV5-1
CASEGDLNEQFF
TGCGCCAGCGAAGGAGACCTCAATGAGCAGTTCTTC
>-|few|TRBJ2-5|15|TRBV15
CATSRAAAVRETQYF
TGTGCCACCAGCAGAGCGGCGGCCGTGCGAGAGACCCAGTACTTC
>-|-|TRBJ2-1|14|TRBV19
CASTIASAQSEQFF
TGTGCCAGTACCATCGCCTCGGCTCAATCTGAGCAGTTCTTC
>-|-|TRBJ2-1|13|TRBV27
CASSLFTGNEQFF
TGTGCCAGCAGTTTATTTACGGGGAATGAGCAGTTCTTC
>TRBD1|-|TRBJ2-7|14|TRBV7-9
CASSFPGQGYEQYF
TGTGCCAGCAGCTTTCCGGGACAGGGCTACGAGCAGTACTTC
>-|-|TRBJ1-2|12|TRBV30
CAWRGVGYGYTF
TGTGCCTGGAGAGGGGTTGGTTATGGCTACACCTTC
>TRBD1|-|TRBJ1-5|14|TRBV30
CAWSSGTGGQPQHF
TGTGCCTGGAGTTCCGGGACAGGGGGTCAGCCCCAGCATTTT
>-|-|TRBJ2-7|14|TRBV27
CASSVGVGNYEQYF
TGTGCCAGCAGTGTGGGTGTGGGAAACTACGAGCAGTACTTC
>TRBD1|once|TRBJ2-5|14|TRBV28
CASSEQGALETQYF
TGTGCCAGCAGTGAACAGGGGGCGCTGGAGACCCAGTACTTC
>-|-|TRBJ2-1|11|TRBV20-1
CSAFGWGEQFF
TGCAGTGCCTTTGGGTGGGGGGAGCAGTTCTTC
>-|few|TRBJ1-2|14|TRBV4-2
CASSQGSGNDGYTF
TGTGCCAGCAGCCAAGGATCAGGGAACGATGGCTACACCTTC
>-|-|TRBJ1-1|14|TRBV7-9
CASSLGQTSTEAFF
TGTGCCAGCAGCTTGGGTCAGACTTCAACTGAAGCTTTCTTT
>TRBD1|-|TRBJ1-4|15|TRBV6-6
CASRVTGGSDEKLFF
TGTGCCAGCAGAGTGACAGGGGGCTCGGATGAAAAACTGTTTTTT
>-|-|TRBJ2-1|13|TRBV27
CASSFYSHNEQFF
TGTGCCAGCAGTTTTTACTCTCACAATGAGCAGTTCTTC
>TRBD1|few|TRBJ2-7|14|TRBV29-1
CSVEGQGGSYEQYF
TGCAGCGTCGAGGGACAGGGGGGATCCTACGAGCAGTACTTC
>-|few|TRBJ2-5|13|TRBV7-9
CASSLGRQETQYF
TGTGCCAGCAGCTTAGGTCGACAAGAGACCCAGTACTTC
>-|-|TRBJ1-2|16|TRBV13
CASSLENSGWNYGYTF
TGTGCCAGCAGCTTAGAGAATTCGGGCTGGAACTATGGCTACACCTTC
>-|-|TRBJ2-1|12|TRBV6-5
CASRTGYNEQFF
TGTGCCAGCAGAACAGGATACAATGAGCAGTTCTTC
>-|few|TRBJ1-1|13|TRBV4-1
CASSQARGTEAFF
TGCGCCAGCAGCCAAGCTAGGGGCACTGAAGCTTTCTTT
>-|-|TRBJ1-1|13|TRBV7-9
CASLPERNTEAFF
TGTGCCAGCCTTCCAGAAAGGAACACTGAAGCTTTCTTT
>-|-|TRBJ1-6|16|TRBV27
CASSLGLSSYNSPLHF
TGTGCCAGCAGTTTAGGTCTATCCTCCTATAATTCACCCCTCCACTTT
>TRBD1|-|TRBJ1-6|15|TRBV13
CASRQGQGNISPLHF
TGTGCCAGCAGACAAGGACAGGGAAATATTTCACCCCTCCACTTT
>-|-|TRBJ1-6|13|TRBV25-1
CASKGPGASPLHF
TGTGCCAGCAAAGGGCCAGGGGCTTCACCCCTCCACTTT
>TRBD1|-|TRBJ1-1|14|TRBV7-9
CASSLLQGGNEAFF
TGTGCCAGCAGCCTGCTACAGGGGGGTAATGAAGCTTTCTTT
>TRBD2|few|TRBJ2-7|15|TRBV9
CASSVGGSGDYEQYF
TGTGCCAGCAGCGTAGGCGGTAGCGGGGATTACGAGCAGTACTTC